These 23 T cell receptor beta chains were all obtained from the same sample, sequenced in a study of cytomegalovirus exposure and HLA in healthy donors. The PCR employed 60 Vbeta primers together with 13 Jbeta primers. This table comes from immunoSEQ multiplex PCR, and its TCRdb copy is limited to in-frame clones, with some not included. The sample shows around 98,000 clones, just under 80% of them seen only once. Sequencing was performed on PBMCs. The receptors come from a woman between 35 and 50 years old in good health and CMV-seronegative.

CDR3 sequence reads: CASSEYRGDNSPLHF. DNA for the CDR3: TGTGCCAGCAGTGAATATCGGGGAGATAATTCACCCCTCCACTTT. This chain links TRBV25-1 with TRBJ1-6, with D uncertain. Germline V lookup: CDR1 MGHDK, CDR2 SYGVNS. This CDR3 spans 15 amino acids. The V and J ends lost 0 bases and 5 bases respectively, with 8 bases between them.

The rearrangement uses TRBV7-9 and TRBJ1-1; D is perhaps TRBD1 (5 bases). Germline values: CDR1 SEHNR, CDR2 FQNEAQ (reference sequence). This CDR3 comprises 16 residues. V was trimmed by 1 base and J by 5 bases, leaving 17 bases between them. The CDR3 bases are TGTGCCAGCAGCTTAGGAGGCGCGGGGGGTCGGACTGAAGCTTTCTTT. Translating gives CASSLGGAGGRTEAFF.

V is TRBV19 and J is TRBJ1-5; tentative D call: TRBD1 (6 bases). The CDR3 runs 18 residues. The V end lost 3 bases, the J end lost 2 bases, and 20 bases lay between the germline ends. Germline V gene lookup returns CDR1 LNHDA and CDR2 SQIVND (reference sequence). CDR3 sequence reads: CASSIPYFRGGGNQPQHF. As DNA, the CDR3 is TGTGCCAGTAGTATTCCCTACTTCAGGGGAGGGGGCAATCAGCCCCAGCATTTT.

This clone appeared a single time. V is TRBV2 and J is TRBJ1-2; D possibly corresponds to TRBD1 (5 bases). The CDR3 has 14 residues. Trimming removed 1 base from V and 8 bases from J, with 14 bases in between. Germline V CDR1 and CDR2: SNHLY, FYNNEI. Here the CDR3 reads CASSEGAGRSGYTF. The CDR3 DNA sequence: TGTGCCAGCAGTGAAGGGGCAGGGCGTTCAGGCTACACCTTC.

This clone appeared a few times. This rearrangement joins TRBV6-1 to TRBJ1-2, with D unresolved. Trimming took 2 bases from V and 4 from J, leaving 8 bases between them. The CDR3 runs to 13 residues. Germline V gene lookup returns CDR1 MNHNS and CDR2 SASEGT. As DNA, the CDR3 is TGTGCCAGCAGTGAACAGATCTTCTATGGCTACACCTTC. Protein: CASSEQIFYGYTF.

The chain recombines TRBV7-7 with TRBJ2-3; 8 positions match TRBD2. The V gene end was trimmed by 4 bases and the J gene end by 6 bases; junction bases not matched to a gene: 9. The germline CDR1 and CDR2 sequences are SSHAT and FNYEAQ (reference sequence). CDR3 length: 15 residues. The CDR3 DNA reads TGTGCCAGCAGCTCATCGGGGGGGCTTGGTGATACGCAGTATTTT. Amino acid sequence: CASSSSGGLGDTQYF.

The rearrangement joins TRBV6-5 to TRBJ1-2; possible D gene TRBD1, 5 bases. The germline CDR1 and CDR2 sequences are MNHEY and SVGAGI. CDR3 length: 12 amino acids. V dropped 5 bases and J dropped 1 base, with 5 bases sitting between them. The CDR3 coding sequence is TGTGCCAGCAGTGACAGTAACTATGGCTACACCTTC. It codes for CASSDSNYGYTF.

The rearrangement joins TRBV28 to TRBJ1-1; D is unresolved. Germline CDR1 is MDHEN and CDR2 is SYDVKM. V was clipped by 10 bases and J by 1 base, with 10 bases between them. This CDR3 has 12 residues. The CDR3 is CAIATENTEAFF. The CDR3 nucleotides read TGTGCCATCGCTACAGAGAACACTGAAGCTTTCTTT.

The V call is TRBV9, the J call TRBJ1-3; D might be TRBD1 (5 bases). The length of the CDR3 is 15 residues. Trimming pared 3 bases from V and 4 bases from J, leaving 14 bases between. Germline lookup yields CDR1 SGDLS and CDR2 YYNGEE. DNA of the CDR3: TGTGCCAGCAGCGAGACAGATTATCGAGGAAACACCATATATTTT. Protein: CASSETDYRGNTIYF.

This rearrangement joins TRBV27 to TRBJ1-2; 11 nucleotides agree with TRBD1. Germline V CDR1 and CDR2: MNHEY, SMNVEV (reference sequence). V gave up 1 base and J gave up 4 bases; unmatched junction bases: 14. CDR3 size: 19 residues. CDR3 DNA: TGTGCCAGCAGTTTATTCCCATTCCCGGGACAGGGGGTGAGCTATGGCTACACCTTC. This sequence encodes CASSLFPFPGQGVSYGYTF.

Concerning this clone itself: The junction shows a germline mismatch at one end, possibly a read error. The rearrangement links TRBV20-1 to TRBJ1-1; TRBD1 matches at 7 bases. The germline gives CDR1 DFQATT, CDR2 SNEGSKA (reference sequence). The CDR3 consists of 11 residues. The CDR3 DNA follows: TGCAGGGCTAGGGGGCAGACTGAAGCTTTCTTT. Protein: CRARGQTEAFF.

The V call is TRBV6-6, the J call TRBJ2-5, with D possibly TRBD1 on 6 matching bases. CDR1 is MNHNY, CDR2 SVGAGI, per germline (reference sequence). The CDR3 covers 16 residues. Trimming cost V 3 bases and J 5 bases, with 19 bases left between them. CDR3 region: CASSYSSGDRPETQYF. The CDR3 DNA reads as TGTGCCAGCAGTTATAGCTCAGGGGACCGGCCCGAGACCCAGTACTTC.

This sequence joins TRBV10-3 and TRBJ2-7; 7 bases align to TRBD1. The V gene's germline CDR1 is ENHRY and CDR2 SYGVKD. The ends lost 11 bases at V and 5 bases at J; junction bases unmatched: 6. The CDR3 contains 11 residues. In nucleotides, the CDR3 is TGTGCCGTCGGGACAGAAGACGAGCAGTACTTC. Its translation: CAVGTEDEQYF.

Here the CDR3 reads CASSLVPAGVGPRGNEQFF. The CDR3 nucleotides read TGCGCCAGCAGCTTGGTGCCGGCAGGGGTGGGGCCCCGAGGGAATGAGCAGTTCTTC. The chain recombines TRBV5-1 with TRBJ2-1; D might be TRBD1 (6 bases). V was clipped by 0 bases and J by 7 bases, with 26 bases between them. This CDR3 has 19 amino acids. Germline CDR1 and CDR2: SGHRS and YFSETQ.

The chain employs TRBV19 and TRBJ2-3; D possibly corresponds to TRBD2 (5 bases). This CDR3 has 17 amino acids. Trimming stripped 5 bases from V and 0 bases from J, with 18 bases between. Germline V gene data show CDR1 as LNHDA and CDR2 as SQIVND (reference sequence). The CDR3 region has the DNA TGTGCCAGTAGTCCAAGTTCAGTGGGAGCTAGCACAGATACGCAGTATTTT. It codes for CASSPSSVGASTDTQYF.

The chain links TRBV28 to TRBJ2-7, with 8 bases lining up with TRBD1. This CDR3 comprises 14 residues. The junction had 5 bases not matched to a gene; V was cut back by 3 bases and J by 4 bases. CDR1 MDHEN and CDR2 SYDVKM come from the germline V gene. The CDR3: CASSFFRTGYEQYF. The DNA for the CDR3 is TGTGCCAGCAGTTTTTTTAGGACAGGGTACGAGCAGTACTTC.

The chain joins TRBV2 to TRBJ1-4, with 11 positions matching TRBD1. The CDR3 has 13 residues. Per germline, CDR1 SNHLY and CDR2 FYNNEI. CDR3 protein: CGSRGQGVEKLFF. CDR3 DNA: TGTGGGTCGCGGGGACAGGGGGTCGAAAAACTGTTTTTT.

The J gene is TRBJ1-1, the V gene TRBV6-1; no firm D call. Germline V gene sequence: CDR1 MNHNS, CDR2 SASEGT. The CDR3 length is 12 residues. The V gene lost 5 bases and the J gene lost 1 base, with 5 bases spanning the gap. The CDR3 DNA is TGTGCCAGCAGTCGTCGGAACACTGAAGCTTTCTTT. It translates to CASSRRNTEAFF.

This chain connects TRBV18 to TRBJ2-3; D is uncertain. V was trimmed by 5 bases and J by 8 bases, leaving 14 bases between them. The CDR3 totals 13 residues. Germline CDR1 is KGHSH and CDR2 is LQKENI. The CDR3 region has the DNA TGTGCCAGCTCAGACTCCCAAGGCCGTACGCAGTATTTT. Translating it yields CASSDSQGRTQYF.

The chain links TRBV7-3 to TRBJ2-7; TRBD1 matches at 8 bases. Germline assignment: CDR1 SGHTA and CDR2 FQGTGA. J gave up 3 bases and V 2 bases, and 6 bases lay outside the gene matches. CDR3 size: 15 residues. In DNA form, the CDR3 reads TGTGCCAGCAGCTTAGGCGCGACAGGGGTCTACGAGCAGTACTTC. Amino acids: CASSLGATGVYEQYF. Drawing the rest from reference TRBV7-3 and TRBJ2-7, the complete variable domain is GAGVSQTPSNKVTEKGKYVELRCDPISGHTALYWYRQSLGQGPEFLIYFQGTGAADDSGLPNDRFFAVRPEGSVSTLKIQRTERGDSAVYLCASSLGATGVYEQYFGPGTRLTVT.

The CDR3 DNA is TGTGCCAGCACTATCGACAATCCTCGTGAAGCTTTCTTT. Its protein product is CASTIDNPREAFF. The V gene is TRBV28, the J gene TRBJ1-1; D is ambiguous. This CDR3 is 13 amino acids long. Trimming took off 7 bases at V and 7 bases at J, with 16 bases between the two ends. Germline assignment: CDR1 MDHEN and CDR2 SYDVKM.

The J gene is TRBJ2-5, the V gene TRBV9, with a weak D call TRBD1 (5 bases). This CDR3 region has 14 residues. From germline, CDR1 is SGDLS and CDR2 YYNGEE. V lost 3 bases, J lost 5 bases, and 14 bases lay in between. In nucleotides, the CDR3 is TGTGCCAGCAGCGGGTCAGGGATGAGGGAGACCCAGTACTTC. Protein: CASSGSGMRETQYF.

The J gene is TRBJ1-2, the V gene TRBV4-2, with D possibly being TRBD1 (6 bases). Germline lookup yields CDR1 LGHNA and CDR2 YNFKEQ. The CDR3 is 17 amino acids. V was clipped by 1 base and J by 8 bases, with 23 bases between them. The CDR3 sequence is CASSQAPSGFTGLGYTF. The CDR3 DNA sequence: TGTGCCAGCAGCCAAGCACCCTCAGGTTTTACAGGGTTGGGCTACACCTTC.